This entry lists 8 T cell receptor beta chains sequenced from one sample in a study of cytomegalovirus exposure and HLA in healthy donors. Vbeta (60) and Jbeta (13) primers were used in the PCR. Profiling relied on immunoSEQ multiplex PCR, and the TCRdb table lists in-frame clones only, not all of them. The table has 90,000 to 130,000 clones, 65% to 80% seen once; the top ten hold 2.5% to 3%. Sequencing was carried out using PBMCs. The receptors were sampled from a woman aged 60-70 years in good health and CMV-seropositive.

This chain connects TRBV4-2 to TRBJ2-7; D perhaps matches TRBD1 (7 bases). The germline V gene has CDR1 LGHNA and CDR2 YNFKEQ. The CDR3 totals 15 residues. With 4 bases removed from V and 4 bases from J, the gap between germline ends came to 17 bases. The CDR3 sequence: CASSPRGEVGYEQYF. The CDR3 nucleotides read TGTGCCAGCAGCCCCAGGGGGGAAGTGGGATACGAGCAGTACTTC.

The V and J genes are TRBV7-3 and TRBJ2-2; D is perhaps TRBD2 (6 bases). CDR3 length equals 15 residues. The germline V and J ends were trimmed by 0 bases and 1 base, with 6 bases remaining between them. CDR1 and CDR2 from the germline V gene are SGHTA and FQGTGA. The CDR3 DNA reads TGTGCCAGCAGCTTAACCGGGAGGAACACCGGGGAGCTGTTTTTT. Protein sequence: CASSLTGRNTGELFF.

The V gene is TRBV2, the J gene TRBJ1-4; D is uncertain. This CDR3 is 13 amino acids long. The germline V and J ends were trimmed by 8 bases and 2 bases, with 9 bases remaining between them. Germline CDR1 reads SNHLY; CDR2 reads FYNNEI. The CDR3 region is CASGGLTNEKLFF. DNA for the CDR3: TGTGCCAGCGGCGGTTTGACTAATGAAAAACTGTTTTTT.

The chain couples TRBV28 to TRBJ2-7; TRBD1 is a possible D gene (5 bases). The CDR3 length is 13 residues. V lost 3 bases and J lost 4, with 10 bases in between. Germline V gives CDR1 MDHEN, CDR2 SYDVKM. The DNA for the CDR3 is TGTGCCAGCAGTTTGGGGCAGGTGTACGAGCAGTACTTC. Residues: CASSLGQVYEQYF.

The chain employs TRBV7-2 and TRBJ2-1, with 8 bases aligning to TRBD2. V lost 4 bases and J lost 7; bases outside the gene matches: 3. The CDR3 covers 13 residues. The germline V gene encodes CDR1 SGHTA and CDR2 FQGNSA. The CDR3 sequence is CASSSGGGNEQFF. CDR3 DNA sequence: TGTGCCAGCAGCTCCGGGGGGGGGAATGAGCAGTTCTTC.

The rearrangement links TRBV6-4 to TRBJ2-5; 7 bases agree with TRBD2. J lost 1 base, V lost 4 bases, and 6 bases had no gene match. Germline CDR1 and CDR2: MRHNA and SNTAGT. CDR3 size: 15 residues. The CDR3 DNA is TGTGCCAGCAGTGCTTCCGGGACTACCCAAGAGACCCAGTACTTC. Protein: CASSASGTTQETQYF.

On this clone: One junction end does not reproduce the germline sequence, and a read error may be involved. This same CDR3 is encoded by further DNA sequences in the sample. The CDR3 coding sequence is TGCGCCAGCAGTGGCTCGGACAGGGGGCTTCGCGAGCAGTACTTC. Translating gives CASSGSDRGLREQYF. This rearrangement joins TRBV28 to TRBJ2-7; 11 bases align to TRBD1. Germline V lookup: CDR1 MDHEN, CDR2 SYDVKM. This CDR3 spans 15 amino acids.

V usage is TRBV14 and J usage is TRBJ2-7, with D maybe TRBD2 (6 bases). The CDR3 sequence is 16 residues long. Trimming stripped 2 bases from V and 4 bases from J, with 18 bases between. CDR1 and CDR2 from the germline V gene are SGHDN and FVKESK. CDR3 protein: CASSQFDPSGVYEQYF. The DNA of the CDR3 is TGTGCCAGCAGCCAATTCGACCCCTCGGGAGTTTACGAGCAGTACTTC.